A single sample gave rise to the 8 T cell receptor beta chains below, sequenced in a study of cytomegalovirus exposure and HLA in healthy donors. 60 Vbeta and 13 Jbeta primers were used in PCR. Method: immunoSEQ multiplex PCR; TCRdb's copy keeps in-frame clones and lacks some. This table holds under 150,000 clones, around 82% found once. Sequenced sample: PBMCs. These TCRs come from a man aged 50 or older in good health and CMV-seronegative.

The genes are TRBV9 and TRBJ2-1; 8 bases map to TRBD2. CDR3 length: 16 residues. The V and J ends lost 0 bases and 0 bases, in that order; junction bases with no gene match: 2. Per germline, CDR1 SGDLS and CDR2 YYNGEE. The CDR3 sequence: CASSVGTSGSYNEQFF. The CDR3, as DNA: TGTGCCAGCAGCGTAGGTACTAGCGGCTCCTACAATGAGCAGTTCTTC.

This chain links TRBV7-9 with TRBJ1-4, with 9 bases aligning to TRBD1. The V and J ends lost 4 bases and 1 base, in that order; junction bases with no gene match: 4. The CDR3 runs 16 residues. Germline-derived CDR1 and CDR2 are SEHNR and FQNEAQ (reference sequence). The CDR3 DNA follows: TGTGCCAGCAGCTGGGGACAGGGCGGAACTAATGAAAAACTGTTTTTT. As protein: CASSWGQGGTNEKLFF.

The V gene is TRBV5-1, the J gene TRBJ1-1, with D maybe TRBD1 (5 bases). Germline lookup yields CDR1 SGHRS and CDR2 YFSETQ. The V end was cut by 4 bases, the J end by 4 bases, with 20 bases between. The CDR3 is 16 residues long. In nucleotides, the CDR3 is TGCGCCAGCAGCGCCGGGACTACCCTGGCGGGCACTGAAGCTTTCTTT. Translating gives CASSAGTTLAGTEAFF. The full variable domain, in which reference TRBV5-1 and TRBJ1-1 provide the parts outside the CDR3, is KAGVTQTPRYLIKTRGQQVTLSCSPISGHRSVSWYQQTPGQGLQFLFEYFSETQRNKGNFPGRFSGRQFSNSRSEMNVSTLELGDSALYLCASSAGTTLAGTEAFFGQGTRLTVV.

The rearrangement uses TRBV5-5 and TRBJ2-5, with 10 bases aligning to TRBD1. The junction had 7 bases not matched to a gene; V was cut back by 4 bases and J by 4 bases. Germline CDR1 is SGHKS and CDR2 is YYEKEE (reference sequence). The CDR3 loop spans 15 amino acids. The CDR3 bases are TGTGCCAGCAGCCCCGGGACAGGGGCCCTAGAGACCCAGTACTTC. It encodes CASSPGTGALETQYF.

In the case of this clone: In the same sample, other DNA sequences code for this CDR3. The rearrangement joins TRBV5-6 to TRBJ1-1; 9 bases fit TRBD1. The CDR3 runs 14 residues. The junction had 6 bases not matched to a gene; V was cut back by 4 bases and J by 5 bases. Germline CDR1 SGHDT, CDR2 YYEEEE. CDR3 nucleotides: TGTGCCAGCAGCGCTGGGACAGGGAGTACTGAAGCTTTCTTT. Translated, it gives CASSAGTGSTEAFF. Full variable domain (missing parts from reference TRBV5-6 and TRBJ1-1): DAGVTQSPTHLIKTRGQQVTLRCSPKSGHDTVSWYQQALGQGPQFIFQYYEEEERQRGNFPDRFSGHQFPNYSSELNVNALLLGDSALYLCASSAGTGSTEAFFGQGTRLTVV.

The chain couples TRBV5-1 to TRBJ1-4, with TRBD1 identical over 10 bases. The CDR3 runs to 16 residues. The junction had 5 bases not matched to a gene; V was cut back by 0 bases and J by 6 bases. Looked up from germline, CDR1 is SGHRS and CDR2 is YFSETQ. In DNA form, the CDR3 reads TGCGCCAGCAGCTTGGTAATAGGGACAGGGGATGAAAAACTGTTTTTT. Translation: CASSLVIGTGDEKLFF.

V and J are TRBV15 and TRBJ2-7, with 9 bases matching TRBD2. Germline V gene data show CDR1 as LNHNV and CDR2 as YYDKDF (reference sequence). With V trimmed by 0 bases and J by 2 bases, 11 bases remained unmatched. This CDR3 comprises 18 residues. The CDR3 region has the DNA TGTGCCACCAGCAGAGACCTACCGCGGGAGGGTTACCCCTACGAGCAGTACTTC. It translates to CATSRDLPREGYPYEQYF.

Only a few counts were recorded for this clone. The chain is built from TRBV15 and TRBJ1-2; D uncertain. CDR3 length: 14 amino acids. The germline gives CDR1 LNHNV, CDR2 YYDKDF (reference sequence). Trimming left V 1 base short and J 4 bases short, with 10 bases between. The DNA for the CDR3 is TGTGCCACCAGCAGAGCTTGGGAGGCCTATGGCTACACCTTC. Translating it yields CATSRAWEAYGYTF.